The TCR beta chain described here comes from a study of shared clonotypes between healthy human individuals. Worth noting for this clone: The antigen is undetermined.

Study results and caveats: Naive subsets generally exceeded memory subsets in estimated richness.

Once extracted for a subset, genomic DNA was divided evenly among several immunoSEQ plates. Here immunoSEQ multiplex PCR was the method, and the copy in TCRdb shows in-frame clones only, minus some. The sample records some 2,000,000 clones, about 94% being singletons. The receptor comes from a man between 18 and 35 years old in good health. Input material: naive CD4+ T cells sorted from blood. Described subset: CD45RA+ positively selected.

DNA of the CDR3: TGTGCCAGCAGCGTAGGTAGACTAGCGGGTGTTACTCAAGAGACCCAGTACTTC. Amino acid sequence: CASSVGRLAGVTQETQYF. The V and J genes are TRBV9 and TRBJ2-5; 10 bases align to TRBD2. In germline, CDR1 is SGDLS, CDR2 YYNGEE. Trimming removed 0 bases from V and 2 bases from J; junction bases left unmatched: 10. The length of the CDR3 is 18 residues.